What follows are 19 T cell receptor beta chains derived from one specimen sequenced in a study of cytomegalovirus exposure and HLA in healthy donors. With 60 Vbeta and 13 Jbeta primers, the PCR was carried out. Generated by immunoSEQ multiplex PCR, the TCRdb table keeps only in-frame clones and is missing some. The data show around 50,000 clones, 75% to 85% seen once. Material for sequencing was PBMCs. The receptor set was obtained from a man aged 30 to 39 in good health and CMV-seronegative.

The chain employs TRBV27 and TRBJ1-2; D remains ambiguous. The CDR3 sequence is 15 residues long. Looked up from germline, CDR1 is MNHEY and CDR2 is SMNVEV (reference sequence). V gave up 4 bases and J gave up 5 bases, with 17 bases separating them. In DNA form, the CDR3 reads TGTGCCAGCAGTTCCCCGACGCCGGGAGGATATGGCTACACCTTC. It is translated as CASSSPTPGGYGYTF.

V usage is TRBV14 and J usage is TRBJ1-2; D is possibly TRBD1 (6 bases). CDR1 and CDR2 (germline): SGHDN, FVKESK. This CDR3 has 15 amino acids. The V end lost 4 bases, the J end lost 2 bases, and 14 bases lay between the germline ends. CDR3: CASSPLGRGNYGYTF. The CDR3 coding sequence is TGTGCCAGCAGCCCCCTCGGAAGGGGGAACTATGGCTACACCTTC.

The chain uses TRBV29-1 and TRBJ2-2; no clear D. Germline V gene data show CDR1 as SQVTM and CDR2 as ANQGSEA. Trimming removed 5 bases at V and 5 bases at J, with 12 bases between. CDR3 length: 13 amino acids. CDR3 sequence: CSVPGSSTGELFF. Written as DNA, the CDR3 is TGCAGCGTTCCGGGTAGTTCGACCGGGGAGCTGTTTTTT.

The chain combines TRBV5-1 with TRBJ2-5, with 12 bases fitting TRBD1. The end of the DNA fits TRBJ2-7 better, so the J call may be wrong. This CDR3 spans 15 amino acids. Germline lookup yields CDR1 SGHRS and CDR2 YFSETQ. The CDR3 reads CASSSGTGGSDEQYF. The CDR3 bases are TGCGCCAGCAGTTCCGGGACAGGGGGCTCTGACGAGCAGTACTTC.

This rearrangement joins TRBV5-1 to TRBJ2-3; 7 bases map to TRBD2. V shed 4 bases and J 5 bases; nucleotides not matched to a gene: 10. The V gene's germline CDR1 is SGHRS and CDR2 YFSETQ. This CDR3 region has 15 residues. The CDR3 nucleotides are TGCGCCAGCAGCCCCCTCGGGAGGTTAGGAGATACGCAGTATTTT. Translating gives CASSPLGRLGDTQYF. Together with reference TRBV5-1 and TRBJ2-3, the CDR3 gives the full variable domain: KAGVTQTPRYLIKTRGQQVTLSCSPISGHRSVSWYQQTPGQGLQFLFEYFSETQRNKGNFPGRFSGRQFSNSRSEMNVSTLELGDSALYLCASSPLGRLGDTQYFGPGTRLTVL.

This clone showed up just once. The V gene is TRBV12-5, the J gene TRBJ2-5; TRBD1 matches at 7 bases. The CDR3 is 13 residues long. Per germline, CDR1 LGHNT and CDR2 FRNRAP. Trimming cost V 5 bases and J 6 bases; bases outside gene matches: 6. This CDR3 is CASGLTGMKTQYF. Written as DNA, the CDR3 is TGTGCTAGTGGTCTGACAGGGATGAAGACCCAGTACTTC. Supplemented by reference TRBV12-5 and TRBJ2-5, the full variable domain reads DARVTQTPRHKVTEMGQEVTMRCQPILGHNTVFWYRQTMMQGLELLAYFRNRAPLDDSGMPKDRFSAEMPDATLATLKIQPSEPRDSAVYFCASGLTGMKTQYFGPGTRLLVL.

The table lists this clone with a count of one. This chain joins TRBV6-6 and TRBJ2-1; D is unresolved. Germline loops: CDR1 MNHNY, CDR2 SVGAGI (reference sequence). Deletions cut 7 bases from V and 9 bases from J, with 22 bases between. This CDR3 is built from 15 residues. This CDR3 is CASTLVGAESGEQFF. The CDR3 coding sequence is TGTGCCAGCACCCTGGTGGGCGCCGAGAGTGGTGAGCAGTTCTTC.

The chain combines TRBV19 with TRBJ2-6; 8 bases align to TRBD1. Per the germline V gene, CDR1 is LNHDA and CDR2 is SQIVND (reference sequence). Trimming took 7 bases from V and 0 from J; bases not matched to a gene: 11. CDR3 size: 18 residues. CDR3 region: CASTMGQVAGSGANVLTF. The CDR3, as DNA: TGTGCCAGTACCATGGGACAGGTGGCAGGCTCTGGGGCCAACGTCCTGACTTTC.

The CDR3 reads CASRSGTGPREQYF. CDR3 in DNA: TGTGCCAGCAGATCCGGGACAGGGCCGCGGGAGCAGTACTTC. V gene TRBV7-8 combines with J gene TRBJ2-7, with TRBD1 matching over 9 bases. With V trimmed by 6 bases and J by 7 bases, 10 bases remained unmatched. The CDR3 covers 14 residues. Looked up from germline, CDR1 is SGHVS and CDR2 is FQNEAQ.

A note on this clone: The junction departs from germline at one end; a sequencing error may be responsible. The chain uses TRBV7-9 and TRBJ1-2; 11 bases line up with TRBD1. Germline V gene data show CDR1 as SEHNR and CDR2 as FQNEAQ (reference sequence). This CDR3 has 18 residues. The CDR3 DNA sequence: TGTTCCAGCAGCCCCCACTCCGGACAGGGGGCTGTAAACTATGGCTACACCTTC. Translated, it gives CSSSPHSGQGAVNYGYTF.

The J gene is TRBJ2-1, the V gene TRBV5-5, with TRBD1 identical over 7 bases. V lost 0 bases, J lost 4 bases, and 7 bases stayed unmatched. Germline CDR1 and CDR2: SGHKS and YYEKEE (reference sequence). The CDR3 spans 16 residues. CDR3 protein: CASSLGPGQKYNEQFF. The CDR3 DNA sequence: TGTGCCAGCAGCTTGGGGCCGGGACAGAAGTACAATGAGCAGTTCTTC.

This chain links TRBV27 with TRBJ2-3; weak D call: TRBD1 (6 bases). The CDR3 is 16 residues long. Trimming took 2 bases from V and 2 from J, leaving 14 bases between them. Germline V gives CDR1 MNHEY, CDR2 SMNVEV (reference sequence). Here the CDR3 reads CASSLSVGANTDTQYF. In DNA, the CDR3 is TGTGCCAGCAGTTTAAGTGTGGGGGCCAACACAGATACGCAGTATTTT.

The chain recombines TRBV5-1 with TRBJ2-1; 13 bases line up with TRBD2. CDR3 length: 16 residues. V gave up 4 bases and J gave up 7 bases; unmatched junction bases: 8. Germline V CDR1 and CDR2: SGHRS, YFSETQ. The CDR3 is CASSLLAGGPVNEQFF. In nucleotides, the CDR3 is TGCGCCAGCAGCCTACTAGCGGGAGGGCCGGTAAATGAGCAGTTCTTC.

This clone was observed a few times. CDR3 loop: CASSDSSGGGNEQFF. DNA for the CDR3: TGTGCCAGCAGTGACTCAAGCGGGGGGGGGAATGAGCAGTTCTTC. The chain employs TRBV6-4 and TRBJ2-1, with 10 positions matching TRBD2. Looked up from germline, CDR1 is MRHNA and CDR2 is SNTAGT. V dropped 0 bases and J dropped 7; count of bases not matched to a gene: 3. The CDR3 runs to 15 residues.

J is TRBJ1-3 and V is TRBV7-3; D gene uncertain. The germline V gene has CDR1 SGHTA and CDR2 FQGTGA. The ends were cut back, 5 bases at V and 8 bases at J, with 13 bases in the middle. The CDR3 contains 13 residues. The CDR3 loop reads CASSPAGADTIYF. The CDR3 nucleotides read TGTGCCAGCAGCCCCGCGGGAGCGGACACCATATATTTT.

This rearrangement joins TRBV4-3 to TRBJ2-7, with TRBD1 identical over 7 bases. The V gene's germline CDR1 is LGHNA and CDR2 YSLEER. V shed 0 bases, J shed 1 base, and the junction held 6 bases outside the gene matches. The CDR3 totals 16 residues. The CDR3 region has the DNA TGCGCCAGCAGCCAAGATTTAACAGGGGCTTCCTACGAGCAGTACTTC. Encoded protein: CASSQDLTGASYEQYF.

The gene calls are TRBV7-2 and TRBJ2-7; 7 bases map to TRBD1. The CDR3 consists of 15 residues. The J segment lost 6 bases and the V segment lost 5 bases, leaving 13 bases of the junction unmatched. CDR1 is SGHTA and CDR2 is FQGNSA in the germline V gene. The CDR3, as DNA: TGTGCCAGCAGCCCCGCCGACAGGGAATCGGCCGAGCAGTACTTC. This translates into CASSPADRESAEQYF.

The rearrangement joins TRBV14 to TRBJ1-2; D remains unclear. The V and J ends lost 0 bases and 4 bases respectively, with 12 bases between them. CDR1 and CDR2 from the germline V gene are SGHDN and FVKESK. The CDR3 consists of 15 residues. CDR3 DNA: TGTGCCAGCAGCCAAGAAACTCCTGACATCTATGGCTACACCTTC. It translates to CASSQETPDIYGYTF. Full variable domain (missing parts from reference TRBV14 and TRBJ1-2): EAGVTQFPSHSVIEKGQTVTLRCDPISGHDNLYWYRRVMGKEIKFLLHFVKESKQDESGMPNNRFLAERTGGTYSTLKVQPAELEDSGVYFCASSQETPDIYGYTFGSGTRLTVV.

This chain joins TRBV9 and TRBJ2-1; 10 nucleotides agree with TRBD2. V lost 4 bases to trimming and J lost 0 bases; unmatched junction nucleotides: 13. The CDR3 consists of 19 residues. The germline CDR1 and CDR2 sequences are SGDLS and YYNGEE. DNA for the CDR3: TGTGCCAGCAGCTCCAGACCTTTAGCGGGAGGTAGCTCCTACAATGAGCAGTTCTTC. Its protein is CASSSRPLAGGSSYNEQFF.